One and the same sample provided the 15 T cell receptor beta chains below, sequenced in a study of PD-1 blockade in mismatch repair-deficient tumors. Clones were read by immunoSEQ multiplex PCR, and TCRdb kept only the in-frame ones, dropping some. Of about 60,000 clones listed, about nine tenths are singletons. This specimen consisted of peripheral blood, obtained 52 weeks after starting pembrolizumab. These receptors all come from an adult with mismatch repair-deficient cancer.

The rearrangement links TRBV10-3 to TRBJ2-1; D might be TRBD2 (6 bases). The germline gives CDR1 ENHRY, CDR2 SYGVKD. The CDR3 is 16 residues long. Deletions cut 2 bases from V and 4 bases from J, with 15 bases between. The CDR3 region is CAISEREKGFYNEQFF. DNA for the CDR3: TGTGCCATCAGTGAGCGGGAGAAGGGGTTTTACAATGAGCAGTTCTTC.

The V and J genes are TRBV4-1 and TRBJ2-1; D is unclear. CDR3 length: 12 residues. V lost 1 base and J lost 6, with 4 bases in between. Looked up from germline, CDR1 is MGHRA and CDR2 is YSYEKL. CDR3 DNA sequence: TGCGCCAGCAGCCAAGCCTTCAATGAGCAGTTCTTC. This sequence encodes CASSQAFNEQFF.

The chain joins TRBV30 to TRBJ2-7; D is tentatively TRBD1 or TRBD2 (5 bases each). V lost 1 base, J lost 3 bases, and 13 bases lay in between. The CDR3 is 14 residues long. Per the germline V gene, CDR1 is GTSNPN and CDR2 is SVGIG (reference sequence). In DNA form, the CDR3 reads TGTGCCTGGAGTGAAGGGACGGTGGACTACGAGCAGTACTTC. This sequence encodes CAWSEGTVDYEQYF.

As for this clone: Other DNA sequences in the same sample also yield this CDR3. This chain connects TRBV7-9 to TRBJ2-3; D unresolved. Germline V gives CDR1 SEHNR, CDR2 FQNEAQ (reference sequence). V was cut by 0 bases and J by 5 bases, with 0 bases left in between. The CDR3 covers 11 residues. The CDR3 protein is CASSLADTQYF. The CDR3 nucleotides are TGTGCCAGCAGCTTAGCAGATACGCAGTATTTT.

This chain links TRBV28 with TRBJ1-1; D gene uncertain. V was pared by 9 bases and J by 0 bases, with 5 bases between. CDR3 length equals 11 residues. CDR1 is MDHEN and CDR2 is SYDVKM in the germline V gene. The CDR3 nucleotides are TGTGCCAGTACGGTGAACACTGAAGCTTTCTTT. Protein sequence: CASTVNTEAFF.

The chain has TRBV11-3 and TRBJ2-7; no clear D gene. The CDR3 consists of 14 residues. V lost 0 bases to trimming and J lost 5 bases, with 11 bases between them. CDR1 and CDR2 (germline): SGHNT, YENEEA. The CDR3 region is CASSLEAGFHEQYF. The CDR3 DNA sequence: TGTGCCAGCAGCTTAGAAGCCGGGTTCCACGAGCAGTACTTC.

The chain uses TRBV5-6 and TRBJ2-7; D is uncertain. The germline V gene has CDR1 SGHDT and CDR2 YYEEEE. This CDR3 contains 10 residues. Between the trimmed V and J ends, which lost 6 bases and 7 bases, there was a span of 8 bases. The CDR3 protein is CASKGKEQYF. In nucleotides, the CDR3 is TGTGCCAGCAAGGGAAAAGAGCAGTACTTC.

The chain links TRBV19 to TRBJ1-5; tentative D call: TRBD1 (6 bases). This CDR3 spans 14 amino acids. In germline, CDR1 is LNHDA, CDR2 SQIVND (reference sequence). Trimming took off 6 bases at V and 2 bases at J, with 11 bases between the two ends. The CDR3 loop is CASSQRTGNQPQHF. The CDR3 DNA follows: TGTGCCAGTAGCCAGAGGACAGGCAATCAGCCCCAGCATTTT. Combining the CDR3 with reference TRBV19 and TRBJ1-5 gives the whole variable domain DGGITQSPKYLFRKEGQNVTLSCEQNLNHDAMYWYRQDPGQGLRLIYYSQIVNDFQKGDIAEGYSVSREKKESFPLTVTSAQKNPTAFYLCASSQRTGNQPQHFGDGTRLSIL.

The chain uses TRBV6-5 and TRBJ1-4, with D uncertain. The CDR3 length is 14 residues. V was pared by 2 bases and J by 8 bases, with 12 bases between. In germline, CDR1 is MNHEY, CDR2 SVGAGI. The CDR3 DNA reads as TGTGCCAGCAGTTACGAGCAGACAAACGAAAAACTGTTTTTT. Amino acid sequence: CASSYEQTNEKLFF.

This clone was counted once. The chain employs TRBV27 and TRBJ2-1, with 13 nucleotides matching TRBD2. V was pared by 5 bases and J by 7 bases, with 11 bases of the junction left unmatched. CDR3 length equals 17 residues. The germline gives CDR1 MNHEY, CDR2 SMNVEV (reference sequence). The CDR3 here is CASSPTSGRALWNEQFF. CDR3 sequence (DNA): TGTGCCAGCAGTCCTACTAGCGGGAGGGCCCTATGGAATGAGCAGTTCTTC.

This rearrangement joins TRBV2 to TRBJ2-7, with 7 bases that match TRBD2. Germline V gives CDR1 SNHLY, CDR2 FYNNEI. CDR3 length: 15 residues. The trim removed 2 bases at V and 2 bases at J, leaving 6 bases unmatched. In DNA, the CDR3 is TGTGCCAGCAGTGAATTGGGAGGGAAAACCTACGAGCAGTACTTC. Its protein is CASSELGGKTYEQYF.

This chain connects TRBV15 to TRBJ2-7; D unclear. Germline V lookup: CDR1 LNHNV, CDR2 YYDKDF (reference sequence). Trimming took 3 bases from V and 6 from J, leaving 15 bases between them. The CDR3 consists of 14 residues. DNA of the CDR3: TGTGCCACCAGCAGTTATTCGGCCCTCTCCGAGCAGTACTTC. Residues: CATSSYSALSEQYF.

This clone appeared a single time. The chain couples TRBV4-3 to TRBJ1-5; 9 positions match TRBD1. The CDR3 contains 16 residues. The germline V gene has CDR1 LGHNA and CDR2 YSLEER. V was pared by 0 bases and J by 5 bases, with 5 bases of the junction left unmatched. CDR3 in DNA: TGCGCCAGCAGCCAAGATTGGACAGGGGTTTATCAGCCCCAGCATTTT. It codes for CASSQDWTGVYQPQHF.

The chain has TRBV28 and TRBJ1-1; possibly TRBD1 for D (6 bases). This CDR3 region has 14 residues. The germline V gene has CDR1 MDHEN and CDR2 SYDVKM. The ends were cut back, 6 bases at V and 5 bases at J, with 16 bases in the middle. The CDR3 DNA is TGTGCCAGCAGCCTAAGGGGGGGGAGGACTGAAGCTTTCTTT. Translation: CASSLRGGRTEAFF.

The chain joins TRBV4-1 to TRBJ2-5; a weak D match, TRBD1 (6 bases). CDR1 MGHRA and CDR2 YSYEKL come from the germline V gene. Trimming removed 2 bases from V and 4 bases from J, with 14 bases in between. This CDR3 spans 15 amino acids. CDR3 DNA: TGCGCCAGCAGCCAAATAGGGGCCAGGGGAGAGACCCAGTACTTC. Protein product: CASSQIGARGETQYF.